This is a list of T cell receptor beta chains from one sample in a study of cytotoxic CD8 clonotypes in ibrutinib-treated CLL. Generated by immunoSEQ multiplex PCR, the TCRdb table keeps only in-frame clones and is missing some. The sample lists over 100,000 clones; approximately 58% were seen once. The sample consisted of PBMCs, taken after 24 months of ibrutinib treatment. These receptors were taken from a human donor with chronic lymphocytic leukemia. Each CDR3 is given with its conserved first and last residue. The order of the fields is CDR3 protein, V gene, J gene.

CASSPFSGGPEEETQYF,TRBV14,TRBJ2-5
CARVLDTEAFF,TRBV12-5,TRBJ1-1
CASIRTGGAGELFF,TRBV28,TRBJ2-2
CASSYSTGRETQYF,TRBV6-5,TRBJ2-5
CASSAGTSVNQFF,TRBV9,TRBJ2-1
CASKKGNYGYTF,TRBV28,TRBJ1-2
CAWSGLGVAGPLHF,TRBV30,TRBJ1-6
CASSVQENTEAFF,TRBV25-1,TRBJ1-1
CASSESRVAGNTIYF,TRBV25-1,TRBJ1-3
CAAQVGPLNTEAFF,TRBV6-5,TRBJ1-1
CSALPQFRVEGYTF,TRBV29-1,TRBJ1-2
CRGCDQPQHF,TRBV19,TRBJ1-5
CASSLAGGQGGISPLHF,TRBV7-2,TRBJ1-6
CASSLAPRVGHEQYF,TRBV7-2,TRBJ2-7
CASRRDGNTEAFF,TRBV2,TRBJ1-1
CASSKRGNSGANVLTF,TRBV7-9,TRBJ2-6
CASSQGSSGGAEQYF,TRBV4-1,TRBJ2-7
CASGLGQGSWNEQFF,TRBV12-5,TRBJ2-1
CASSRETDTEAFF,TRBV5-6,TRBJ1-1
CASSHSGIFSYEQYF,TRBV7-8,TRBJ2-7
CASSPRTSGGVQFF,TRBV7-9,TRBJ2-1
CASSTLQGALFF,TRBV7-3,TRBJ2-1
CASSLGALRGWENIQYF,TRBV7-6,TRBJ2-4
CASSKQGAQDGYTF,TRBV7-8,TRBJ1-2
CASRVSLEVEQYF,TRBV10-3,TRBJ2-7
CASSPGSTTAASYEQYF,TRBV4-2,TRBJ2-7
CASSEVEQSELFF,TRBV6-1,TRBJ2-2
CSVGRTGETQYF,TRBV29-1,TRBJ2-5
CAWSVSGTEAFF,TRBV30,TRBJ1-1